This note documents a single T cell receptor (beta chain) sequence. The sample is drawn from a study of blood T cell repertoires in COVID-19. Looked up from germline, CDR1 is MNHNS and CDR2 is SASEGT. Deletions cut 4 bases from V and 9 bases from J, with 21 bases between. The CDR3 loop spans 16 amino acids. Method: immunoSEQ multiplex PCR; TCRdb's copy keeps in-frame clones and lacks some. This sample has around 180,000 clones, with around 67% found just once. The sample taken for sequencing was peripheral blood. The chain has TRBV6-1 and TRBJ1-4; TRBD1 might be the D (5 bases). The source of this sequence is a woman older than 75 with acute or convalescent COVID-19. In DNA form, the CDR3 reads TGTGCCAGCAGTGTGCCCCCGGGGGGGACGCGAAAAAAACTGTTTTTT. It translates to CASSVPPGGTRKKLFF.